Included here is one TCR beta chain sequence, with context. This clone showed up just once. The antigen this receptor binds is unknown. No base quality values were provided; no much bigger clone lies one nucleotide off. The data stem from a study of cytomegalovirus exposure and HLA in healthy donors (dated by TCRdb to about 2017). For the wider study: An earlier analysis of some 500 of the donors reported 250 to 300 Gb of sequence data and about 100 million unique TCR beta sequences from 150 million to 200 million T cells. An early release covering about 600 HLA-typed donors comprised about 300 gigabases of sequencing data and some 79 million unique TCR sequences. Among the roughly 430 genotyped donors, around 81% belonged to the genetic ancestry cluster associated with self-reported Caucasian donors. The study aimed to test whether cataloging public T cell receptors could reveal signatures of past pathogen exposure. The study profiled the T cell repertoires of 500 to 800 subjects by immunosequencing and related them to cytomegalovirus serostatus. A separate validation cohort of some 130 different subjects was used in addition to the roughly 620-subject first cohort. To predict cytomegalovirus infection status, the study combined high-throughput TCR immunosequencing, statistical association of individual TCRs with disease status, and machine learning. To study patterns of TCR occurrence, a later analysis re-analyzed previously published TCR beta repertoires from 550 to 800 donors and added high-resolution HLA genotyping. The later analysis used no new phenotypic data to find candidate immune exposures, relying instead on TCR beta sequences and their occurrence across donors. An earlier analysis of fewer than 700 of the donors applied high-throughput TCR beta sequencing to assess whether each TCR beta V gene segment acted as functional or pseudogenic. Donor age, sex, ethnicity and CMV serostatus were compiled alongside the repertoire data. Genome-wide SNP genotypes for about 65% of the 666 donors were used in a later genetic analysis, which treated that subset as a discovery cohort. All discovery cohort repertoires had been generated on a single sequencing platform. Both class I and class II loci were covered by HLA typing, at four-digit resolution. Typing coverage differed by locus: A, B, C, DRB1 and DQB1 were typed in roughly 620-630 donors, DQA1 in 500 to 550, DPA1 in 600 to 610, and DPB1 in 450 to 480. Four or five DR-DQ haplotypes were handled as single units for association and clustering because linkage in the cohort was strong. Among some 400 genotyped donors of the cohort, an average of roughly 230,000 unique TCR beta nucleotide sequences was sequenced per donor, of which 15% to 20% were non-productive. The investigation overall reported the following: This cohort had only TCR beta chains sequenced, and the lack of alpha or paired-chain data limited which features could be detected. Roughly uniform sequencing depth across donors was assumed in presence/absence analyses, although this assumption may not hold. In both the original and validation cohorts, the classifier was reported to diagnose cytomegalovirus status with high specificity and sensitivity. Correlated functional status among segregating V segments might be attributable to linkage disequilibrium, but an unknown experimental factor could not be ruled out. For the cohort, immune exposure information was limited to CMV serostatus. When HLA alleles, especially DR and DQ, strongly co-occurred, TCR associations were difficult to assign to individual alleles. Across donors, most TCR sequences were observed very rarely, whereas some public TCRs were present in many individuals. Some IMGT-functional V segments, including TRBV6-2 and TRBV6-3, could not be told apart with the 87-base-pair reads, so those segments were excluded. Compared with the roughly 700-donor mean, donors in an Asian-associated ancestry cluster had fewer N-insertions in productive TCRs, according to a later genetic analysis. A few of the identified cytomegalovirus-associated TCR beta chains were confirmed in vitro to be specific for cytomegalovirus antigens. A cluster of highly shared sequence variants was judged likely to represent a technical artifact of the sequencing pipeline. An earlier analysis of approximately 530 of the donors showed that most TCR beta V segments appeared in productive rearrangements either about 87% or about 30% of the time, which broadly matched IMGT annotations. According to a later analysis, parvovirus B19, influenza, CMV and Epstein-Barr virus appeared linked to several top co-occurrence clusters. In a later analysis, 16,951 TCR beta sequences were associated with specific HLA alleles at a false discovery rate of 0.05. In a later genetic analysis, a missense DCLRE1C variant was associated with V-gene and J-gene trimming of TCR beta chains, and the association was replicated in an independent cohort. A later analysis found that HLA-associated TCR beta chains were more clonally expanded and had lower generation probabilities than equally common non-associated chains. In a later analysis, most CMV-associated TCR beta chains were found to appear HLA-restricted, with HLA associations seemingly driven largely by CMV exposure. Because HLA typing was missing for some donors at each locus, association tests included only the typed subset. The earlier analysis of around 600 of the donors excluded 15 to 20 rarely observed V segments, including chromosome 9 orphons, because counts were too low. According to a later analysis, TCR association rates differed among HLA loci, with DRB1 alleles showing the most associated TCRs and HLA-C alleles showing the fewest. In the study, about 150 TCR beta chains were listed as associated with cytomegalovirus. The authors suggested that the approach could potentially be generalized to other disease states and immunological phenotypes. A further reported finding was that TCR beta sequences accurately predicted the HLA-A and HLA-B alleles for most subjects in the first cohort.

From a lookup of the germline V gene (reference sequence), CDR1 and CDR2 are PRHDT and FYEKMQ. V trim: 4 bases; J trim: 11 bases; unmatched bases: 7. From the cysteine up to the phenylalanine, the CDR3 has a length of 12 residues. Only the CDR3 part of the read is kept: 36 bases, read in frame from the first base. The method was the immunoSEQ multiplex PCR assay. For the multiplex PCR, a mixture combining 60 forward primers for TCR Vbeta segments and 13 reverse primers for TCR Jbeta segments was used. The CDR3 region of rearranged TCR beta genes was amplified from genomic DNA with a multiplex PCR assay. The Illumina HiSeq System was used to sequence the amplified TCR beta libraries as 87-base-pair reads. The study's processing was this. A later analysis counted tens of millions of unique TCR beta chains across the 666 repertoires, and around 9.9 million of these chains were shared by at least two donors. A nearest-neighbor algorithm error-corrected the raw reads and collapsed the reads into unique sequences, merging closely related sequences to remove PCR and sequencing errors. V, D and J gene segments were assigned by aligning CDR3 sequences to IMGT reference sequences. Each retained sequence needed at least a six-nucleotide match to both a V gene segment and a J gene segment. A rearrangement was called productive if the CDR3 had no stop codons and remained in frame with V and J, and every other rearrangement was called non-productive. CDR3 was defined according to IMGT convention as the region running from the second conserved V-encoded cysteine to the conserved J-encoded phenylalanine. Sequences without an unambiguous match to a single V gene segment were excluded from the earlier analysis of several hundred of the donors. In an earlier analysis of several hundred of the donors, V segments were called functional above 56.7% productive rearrangements and were called segregating when the between-donor standard deviation exceeded 5%. A statistical classification framework was built to diagnose cytomegalovirus status from the catalog of TCR beta chain sequences. In a later analysis, V and J genes were assigned by comparing TCR nucleotide sequences against IMGT/GENE-DB human TR gene sequences. Using the TCRdist pipeline, a later analysis assigned CDR3 sequences along with most-parsimonious VDJ recombination scenarios. In a later analysis, each TCR beta chain was defined by its CDR3 amino acid sequence together with its V-gene family, and reads lacking a unique V-gene family were excluded. In a later analysis, 450 to 600 highly shared, low-generation-probability nucleotide sequences were removed to address suspected cross-contamination and a sequencing artifact. A later analysis calculated a clonal expansion index for each public chain from normalized within-repertoire ranks of inferred template counts. A later analysis computed generation probabilities with a VDJ recombination model fitted to out-of-frame rearrangements, and checked the results against IGoR. In a later analysis, hypergeometric tests were used to score TCR-TCR, TCR-HLA and TCR-CMV co-occurrence, with a repertoire-size bias correction applied to TCR pairs. False discovery rates were estimated in a later analysis by permuting HLA or CMV assignments 20 times. A later analysis grouped co-occurring TCRs with DBSCAN, adding TCRdist sequence similarity when clustering within HLA-allele-positive subsets. Repertoires with fewer than 30,000 or more than 120,000 public chains were left out of co-occurrence clustering, as were about 5 repertoires with anomalous nucleotide sharing. Not all clones reach the TCRdb copy of this immuneACCESS table, which keeps in-frame sequences only. Checked studies attribute under half of the gap to unresolved V genes and leave the rest unexplained. The V and J calls and clone size are taken from that table; D and trimming were inferred from the DNA. Within this sample are around 99,000 clones, with around four fifths of them counted one time only. The ten top clones hold approximately 7% of the sample.

The cohort comprised 666 healthy bone marrow donors. At the time of sampling, every cohort member was nominally healthy, though immune exposures that went unrecorded were likely present. The donor was CMV seropositive and was included in the group of some 290 seropositive cohort members. A peripheral blood sample was provided by each donor, and peripheral blood mononuclear cells were used for TCR beta sequencing. The Qiagen DNeasy Blood Extraction Kit was used to extract genomic DNA from the blood cell samples. The receptor's source is a man aged 45-65 years in good health and CMV-seropositive. The rearrangement combines TRBV13 with TRBJ2-5, and 7 junction bases match TRBD2. The source material was PBMCs. In nucleotide form, the sequence is TGTGCCAGCAGCTCGACTCTAGCGGCGCAGTACTTC. This is translated as CASSSTLAAQYF. The reference TRBV13 and TRBJ2-5 proteins fill in what lies around the CDR3, so the full variable domain reads AAGVIQSPRHLIKEKRETATLKCYPIPRHDTVYWYQQGPGQDPQFLISFYEKMQSDKGSIPDRFSAQQFSDYHSELNMSSLELGDSALYFCASSSTLAAQYFGPGTRLLVL.